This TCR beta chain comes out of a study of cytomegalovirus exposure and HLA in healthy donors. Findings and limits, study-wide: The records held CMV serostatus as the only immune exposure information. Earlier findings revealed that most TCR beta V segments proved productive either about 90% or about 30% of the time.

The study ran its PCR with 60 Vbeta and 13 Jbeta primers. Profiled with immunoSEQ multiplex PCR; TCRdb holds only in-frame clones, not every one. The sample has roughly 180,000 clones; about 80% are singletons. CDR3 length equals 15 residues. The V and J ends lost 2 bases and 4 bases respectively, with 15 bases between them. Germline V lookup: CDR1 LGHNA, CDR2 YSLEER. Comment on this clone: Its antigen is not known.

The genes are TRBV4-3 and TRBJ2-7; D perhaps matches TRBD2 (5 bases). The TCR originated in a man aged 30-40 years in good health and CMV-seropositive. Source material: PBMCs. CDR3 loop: CASSQLSGSAYEQYF. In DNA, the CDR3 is TGCGCCAGCAGCCAACTCAGCGGTTCCGCGTACGAGCAGTACTTC.